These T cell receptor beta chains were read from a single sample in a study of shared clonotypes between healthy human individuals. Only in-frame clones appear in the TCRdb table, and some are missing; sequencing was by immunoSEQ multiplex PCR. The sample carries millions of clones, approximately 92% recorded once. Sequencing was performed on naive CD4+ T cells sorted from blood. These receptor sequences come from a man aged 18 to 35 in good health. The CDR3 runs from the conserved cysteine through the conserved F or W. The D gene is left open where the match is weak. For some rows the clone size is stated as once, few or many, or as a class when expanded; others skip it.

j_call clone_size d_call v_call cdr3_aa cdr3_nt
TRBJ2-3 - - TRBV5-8 CASSLAAGPSTDTQYF TGTGCCAGCAGCTTGGCGGCAGGCCCTAGCACAGATACGCAGTATTTT
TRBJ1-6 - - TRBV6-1 CASSGGQGNSPLHF TGTGCCAGCAGTGGGGGGCAGGGTAATTCACCCCTCCACTTT
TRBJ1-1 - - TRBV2 CASSGTANTEAFF TGTGCCAGCAGTGGGACAGCTAACACTGAAGCTTTCTTT
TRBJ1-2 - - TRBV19 CASRILNYGYTF TGTGCCAGCAGGATCCTGAACTATGGCTACACCTTC
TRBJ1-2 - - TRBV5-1 CASSLDRNGYTF TGCGCCAGCAGCTTGGACCGAAATGGCTACACCTTC
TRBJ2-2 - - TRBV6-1 CASRMTLGELFF TGTGCCAGCAGGATGACATTAGGGGAGCTGTTTTTT
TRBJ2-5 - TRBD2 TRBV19 CASSIQASGGETQYF TGTGCCAGTAGTATTCAGGCTAGCGGGGGGGAGACCCAGTACTTC
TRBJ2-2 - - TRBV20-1 CSARGPRGLFF TGCAGTGCTAGGGGCCCCCGGGGGCTGTTTTTT
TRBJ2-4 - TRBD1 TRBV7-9 CASSLGPPGQGAKNIQYF TGTGCCAGCAGCTTAGGACCACCGGGACAGGGGGCCAAAAACATTCAGTACTTC
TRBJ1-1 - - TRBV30 CAWSVKGKAFF TGTGCCTGGAGTGTAAAGGGAAAAGCTTTCTTT
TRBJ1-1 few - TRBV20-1 CSARGVAEAFF TGCAGTGCTAGGGGGGTGGCTGAAGCTTTCTTT
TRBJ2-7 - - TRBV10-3 CAISPGPYEQYF TGTGCCATCAGCCCAGGGCCCTACGAGCAGTACTTC
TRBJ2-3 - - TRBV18 CASSPQQTDTQYF TGTGCCAGCTCACCCCAGCAGACAGATACGCAGTATTTT
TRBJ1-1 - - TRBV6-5 CASSYHGGEAFF TGTGCCAGCAGCTACCATGGGGGTGAAGCTTTCTTT
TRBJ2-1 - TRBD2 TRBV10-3 CAISDRLAATYNEQFF TGTGCCATCAGTGACCGTCTAGCGGCCACCTACAATGAGCAGTTCTTC
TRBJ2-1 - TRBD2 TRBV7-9 CASGSSGGGNEQFF TGTGCCAGCGGATCTAGCGGGGGGGGCAATGAGCAGTTCTTC
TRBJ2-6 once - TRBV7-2 CASSLMNSGANVLTF TGTGCCAGCAGCTTAATGAACTCTGGGGCCAACGTCCTGACTTTC
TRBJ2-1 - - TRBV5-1 CASSLGGPDEQFF TGCGCCAGCAGCTTGGGGGGGCCTGATGAGCAGTTCTTC
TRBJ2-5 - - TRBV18 CASSPGPGGETQYF TGTGCCAGCTCACCAGGGCCCGGGGGAGAGACCCAGTACTTC
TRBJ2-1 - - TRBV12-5 CASGLYNEQFF TGTGCTAGTGGTTTGTACAATGAGCAGTTCTTC
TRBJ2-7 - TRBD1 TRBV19 CASSDTQGAVNEQYF TGTGCCAGTAGCGATACACAGGGGGCTGTTAACGAGCAGTACTTC
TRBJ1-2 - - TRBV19 CASSPAVDAYGYTF TGTGCCAGTAGTCCCGCGGTCGATGCCTATGGCTACACCTTC
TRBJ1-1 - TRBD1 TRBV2 CASNPTGSTEAFF TGTGCCAGCAACCCGACAGGGAGCACTGAAGCTTTCTTT
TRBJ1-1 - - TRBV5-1 CASSPGNGGTEAFF TGCGCCAGCAGCCCAGGGAACGGGGGCACTGAAGCTTTCTTT
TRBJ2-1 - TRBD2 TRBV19 CATIGLADNNEQFF TGTGCCACAATTGGACTAGCGGACAACAATGAGCAGTTCTTC